Reported below is one T cell receptor (beta chain). Its antigen remains unidentified. The source of the sample is a study of beta chain features in type 1 diabetes. Whole-study findings and limits: Shortening that was moderate but significant affected the TCRB CDR3s of Type 1 diabetes patients in all four CD4+ subsets.

Expressed TCRB transcripts were sequenced, since all the RNA that had been isolated was reverse transcribed. Using immunoSEQ multiplex PCR, the repertoire was profiled, and TCRdb retains in-frame clones only, with some absent. The sample has approximately 52,000 clones; about three fifths are singletons. Sequencing input: stem cell memory CD4+ T cells from blood. The TCR sequence derives from a woman aged 25 to 39 with type 1 diabetes.

CDR3 loop: CAGQDITEAFF. The CDR3 bases are TGCGCCGGACAGGACATCACTGAAGCTTTCTTT. This chain connects TRBV20-1 to TRBJ1-1; the match to TRBD1 covers 7 bases. Germline V gene sequence: CDR1 DFQATT, CDR2 SNEGSKA (reference sequence). The CDR3 extends over 11 amino acids.